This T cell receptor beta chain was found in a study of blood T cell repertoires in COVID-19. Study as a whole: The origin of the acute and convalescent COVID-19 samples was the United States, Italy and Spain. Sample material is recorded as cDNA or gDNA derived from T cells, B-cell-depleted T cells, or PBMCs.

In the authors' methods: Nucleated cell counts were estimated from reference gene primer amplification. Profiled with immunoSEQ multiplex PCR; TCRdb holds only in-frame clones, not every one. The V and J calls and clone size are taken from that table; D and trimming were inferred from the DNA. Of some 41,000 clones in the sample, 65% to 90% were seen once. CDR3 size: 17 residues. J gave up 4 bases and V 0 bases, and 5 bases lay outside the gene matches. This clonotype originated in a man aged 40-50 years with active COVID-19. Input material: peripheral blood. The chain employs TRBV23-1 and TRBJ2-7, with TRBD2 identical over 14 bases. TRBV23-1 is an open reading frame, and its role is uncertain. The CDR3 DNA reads TGCGCCAGCAGTCAATCCGGGACTAGCGGGAGCAAGTACGAGCAGTACTTC. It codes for CASSQSGTSGSKYEQYF.